The 24 T cell receptor beta chains reported below all come from one sample, sequenced in a study of blood T cell repertoires in COVID-19. TCRdb keeps only in-frame clones here, not all; method: immunoSEQ multiplex PCR. The data show some 240,000 clones, approximately 88% seen once. The sequenced material came from peripheral blood. The source is a woman in her 70s with COVID-19, enrolled during active disease.

This chain joins TRBV11-3 and TRBJ2-1, with 8 nucleotides matching TRBD2. Germline V gives CDR1 SGHNT, CDR2 YENEEA. J gave up 2 bases and V 1 base, and 13 bases lay outside the gene matches. This CDR3 comprises 19 residues. CDR3 DNA: TGTGCCAGCAGCTTAGGCTCCCACTCCACTAGCGGCGCCTACAATGAGCAGTTCTTC. Residues: CASSLGSHSTSGAYNEQFF.

This clone was picked up one time. The V call is TRBV30, the J call TRBJ1-2; D is undetermined. Germline CDR1 is GTSNPN and CDR2 is SVGIG (reference sequence). The V end was cut by 0 bases, the J end by 4 bases, with 12 bases between. The CDR3 covers 14 residues. Here the CDR3 DNA reads TGTGCCTGGAGTGTACCAGGTTTCCCCTATGGCTACACCTTC. Translated: CAWSVPGFPYGYTF.

The chain's CDR3 is CASSLMAATNEKLFF. The DNA for the CDR3 is TGTGCCAGCAGTTTAATGGCCGCAACTAATGAAAAACTGTTTTTT. The V gene is TRBV28, the J gene TRBJ1-4; D is unresolved. CDR1 MDHEN and CDR2 SYDVKM come from the germline V gene. This CDR3 has 15 amino acids. V shed 2 bases and J shed 0 bases, with 7 bases lying between them.

This chain uses TRBV10-3 with TRBJ2-2, with D tentatively TRBD1 (6 bases). The CDR3 is made up of 15 amino acids. Germline V gene lookup returns CDR1 ENHRY and CDR2 SYGVKD. V lost 3 bases to trimming and J lost 5 bases, with 13 bases between them. Here the CDR3 DNA reads TGTGCCATCAGTGAACCCGGGACAACTACCGGGGAGCTGTTTTTT. This codes for CAISEPGTTTGELFF.

The genes are TRBV4-2 and TRBJ1-1; D is undetermined. Trimming removed 10 bases from V and 4 bases from J, with 13 bases in between. Germline values: CDR1 LGHNA, CDR2 YNFKEQ. This CDR3 has 12 amino acids. CDR3 protein: CATRLGGTEAFF. For the CDR3, the DNA is TGTGCCACTAGACTGGGAGGCACTGAAGCTTTCTTT.

The gene calls are TRBV6-2 or TRBV6-3 and TRBJ1-1, with 7 bases lining up with TRBD1. The CDR3 is 15 amino acids. Germline CDR1 reads MNHEY; CDR2 reads SVGEGT. Losses at the gene ends were 5 bases for V and 3 bases for J; bases not matched to a gene: 9. The CDR3 region is CASSAQQGTYTEAFF. The CDR3 nucleotides are TGTGCCAGCAGTGCTCAACAGGGGACCTACACTGAAGCTTTCTTT.

As regards this clone: Other DNA sequences from this sample encode an identical CDR3 as well. The gene calls are TRBV3-1 (or the pseudogene TRBV3-2) and TRBJ1-2; D gene ambiguous. CDR3 length: 13 residues. Between the trimmed V and J ends, which lost 2 bases and 4 bases, there was a span of 8 bases. Germline V gives CDR1 LGHDT, CDR2 YNNKEL (reference sequence). The CDR3 nucleotides read TGTGCCAGCAGCCAACCGAGAGGCTATGGCTACACCTTC. This translates into CASSQPRGYGYTF.

The gene calls are TRBV16 and TRBJ1-6, with 9 bases identical to TRBD1. V gave up 4 bases and J gave up 7 bases; unmatched junction bases: 8. Germline V gives CDR1 KGHSY, CDR2 FQNENV. This CDR3 comprises 16 residues. Written as DNA, the CDR3 is TGTGCCAGCAGCCGAACTCTGACAGGGGGGAATTCACCCCTCCACTTT. It encodes CASSRTLTGGNSPLHF.

CDR3 loop: CASSQTAYEQYF. The DNA of the CDR3 is TGTGCCAGCAGCCAGACAGCATACGAGCAGTACTTC. The gene calls are TRBV6-5 and TRBJ2-7, with D perhaps TRBD1 (5 bases). CDR3 length: 12 amino acids. CDR1 MNHEY and CDR2 SVGAGI come from the germline V gene. Trimming took 6 bases from V and 4 from J, leaving 10 bases between them.

The rearrangement links TRBV7-9 to TRBJ2-5; 7 nucleotides align to TRBD1. J was trimmed by 6 bases and V by 4 bases; bases with no gene match: 11. CDR1 is SEHNR, CDR2 FQNEAQ, per germline (reference sequence). This CDR3 is 15 amino acids long. CDR3 bases: TGTGCCAGCAGCTCCCTCGACAGGGTAGGGAAGACCCAGTACTTC. It codes for CASSSLDRVGKTQYF.

The V and J genes are TRBV27 and TRBJ2-5; 7 nucleotides line up with TRBD1. This CDR3 region has 13 residues. Germline V gene data show CDR1 as MNHEY and CDR2 as SMNVEV (reference sequence). With V trimmed by 7 bases and J by 5 bases, 7 bases remained unmatched. Written as DNA, the CDR3 is TGTGCCAGCAAACAAGGGGGCTCGGAGACCCAGTACTTC. It specifies CASKQGGSETQYF.

The genes are TRBV6-6 and TRBJ1-1; D might be TRBD1 (6 bases). Germline V gene lookup returns CDR1 MNHNY and CDR2 SVGAGI (reference sequence). With 6 bases removed from V and 7 bases from J, the gap between germline ends came to 9 bases. This CDR3 spans 11 amino acids. CDR3 region: CASRGDNEAFF. The CDR3 DNA reads as TGTGCCAGCAGGGGGGACAATGAAGCTTTCTTT.

The table lists this clone with a few counts. The chain combines TRBV4-1 with TRBJ1-5; D unresolved. There are 15 residues in the CDR3. The V end lost 6 bases, the J end lost 0 bases, and 12 bases lay between the germline ends. CDR1 is MGHRA and CDR2 is YSYEKL in the germline V gene. Here the CDR3 reads CASRTDGNSNQPQHF. The CDR3 region has the DNA TGCGCCAGCAGAACGGACGGGAATAGCAATCAGCCCCAGCATTTT.

This chain joins TRBV30 and TRBJ1-4, with no clear D. The CDR3 contains 12 residues. Germline CDR1 is GTSNPN and CDR2 is SVGIG (reference sequence). The V and J ends lost 7 bases and 5 bases respectively, with 11 bases between them. CDR3 bases: TGTGCCTCGTACAGCGGAAATGAAAAACTGTTTTTT. Protein product: CASYSGNEKLFF. Full variable domain (missing parts from reference TRBV30 and TRBJ1-4): SQTIHQWPATLVQPVGSPLSLECTVEGTSNPNLYWYRQAAGRGLQLLFYSVGIGQISSEVPQNLSASRPQDRQFILSSKKLLLSDSGFYLCASYSGNEKLFFGSGTQLSVL.

The V gene is TRBV30, the J gene TRBJ2-7; TRBD2 is a possible D gene (6 bases). Trimming stripped 0 bases from V and 6 bases from J, with 24 bases between. Germline assignment: CDR1 GTSNPN and CDR2 SVGIG (reference sequence). The CDR3 is made up of 17 amino acids. CDR3 sequence reads: CAWSVRVRAGWFREQYF. The CDR3 DNA follows: TGTGCCTGGAGTGTACGCGTGAGGGCGGGATGGTTTCGCGAGCAGTACTTC.

This sequence joins TRBV6-1 and TRBJ2-1; 11 bases match TRBD2. CDR3 size: 18 residues. The junction had 8 bases not matched to a gene; V was cut back by 0 bases and J by 4 bases. Germline V gives CDR1 MNHNS, CDR2 SASEGT. The CDR3 region is CASSEARTSGHAYNEQFF. The CDR3 region has the DNA TGTGCCAGCAGTGAAGCGCGGACTAGCGGGCATGCTTACAATGAGCAGTTCTTC.

V gene TRBV27 combines with J gene TRBJ2-7, with D tentatively TRBD1 (5 bases). The germline V gene encodes CDR1 MNHEY and CDR2 SMNVEV (reference sequence). The CDR3 covers 14 residues. V gave up 5 bases and J gave up 3 bases, with 14 bases separating them. The chain's CDR3 is CASSRQGAGYEQYF. DNA of the CDR3: TGTGCCAGCAGTAGACAAGGGGCAGGCTACGAGCAGTACTTC.

The J gene is TRBJ2-5, the V gene TRBV11-1, with 7 bases matching TRBD1. The CDR3 extends over 14 amino acids. From germline, CDR1 is SGHAT and CDR2 FQDESV (reference sequence). The V gene end was trimmed by 6 bases and the J gene end by 5 bases; junction bases not matched to a gene: 9. The CDR3 nucleotides read TGTGCCAGCAGGCTCACAGGGGCGCGGGAGACCCAGTACTTC. Translating gives CASRLTGARETQYF.

The rearrangement uses TRBV18 and TRBJ1-1; D is uncertain. The CDR3 covers 14 residues. V was shortened by 3 bases and J by 3 bases, with 11 bases between the two germline ends. The germline gives CDR1 KGHSH, CDR2 LQKENI. The CDR3 coding sequence is TGTGCCAGCTCACCCTTGGAGTTGGACACTGAAGCTTTCTTT. It is translated as CASSPLELDTEAFF.

The genes are TRBV3-1 (or the pseudogene TRBV3-2) and TRBJ2-3; the D is unclear. The V and J ends lost 2 bases and 4 bases respectively, with 7 bases between them. The CDR3 is 13 amino acids. CDR1 and CDR2 (germline): LGHDT, YNNKEL (reference sequence). CDR3 loop: CASSQQVADTQYF. DNA for the CDR3: TGTGCCAGCAGCCAACAGGTGGCAGATACGCAGTATTTT.

This clone has just one count. This CDR3 is also generated by other DNA sequences in the sample. The chain employs TRBV29-1 and TRBJ1-5, with 9 bases fitting TRBD1. Looked up from germline, CDR1 is SQVTM and CDR2 is ANQGSEA. Trimming took 4 bases from V and 3 from J; bases not matched to a gene: 4. The CDR3 covers 14 residues. The CDR3 here is CSVAGTGYNQPQHF. DNA for the CDR3: TGCAGCGTTGCTGGGACAGGGTACAATCAGCCCCAGCATTTT.

The rearrangement joins TRBV7-3 to TRBJ2-1, with D perhaps TRBD2 (5 bases). Trimming removed 5 bases at V and 5 bases at J, with 13 bases between. The CDR3 runs 14 residues. Germline V gene sequence: CDR1 SGHTA, CDR2 FQGTGA. The CDR3 DNA reads as TGTGCCAGCAGCAAACCCGGGAACCACAATGAGCAGTTCTTC. Its translation: CASSKPGNHNEQFF.

The chain links TRBV7-9 to TRBJ1-4, with a weak D call TRBD1 (6 bases). In germline, CDR1 is SEHNR, CDR2 FQNEAQ (reference sequence). Trimming took off 5 bases at V and 6 bases at J, with 13 bases between the two ends. The CDR3 sequence is 14 residues long. CDR3 coding DNA: TGTGCCAGCAGCAACAGGGTAGGGGATGAAAAACTGTTTTTT. It yields the protein CASSNRVGDEKLFF.

The CDR3 here is CASSPTSLNTEAFF. DNA for the CDR3: TGTGCCAGCAGTCCGACATCCTTGAACACTGAAGCTTTCTTT. The chain links TRBV6-5 to TRBJ1-1; unclear D gene. The CDR3 length is 14 residues. The germline gives CDR1 MNHEY, CDR2 SVGAGI. V dropped 5 bases and J dropped 0 bases, with 10 bases sitting between them.